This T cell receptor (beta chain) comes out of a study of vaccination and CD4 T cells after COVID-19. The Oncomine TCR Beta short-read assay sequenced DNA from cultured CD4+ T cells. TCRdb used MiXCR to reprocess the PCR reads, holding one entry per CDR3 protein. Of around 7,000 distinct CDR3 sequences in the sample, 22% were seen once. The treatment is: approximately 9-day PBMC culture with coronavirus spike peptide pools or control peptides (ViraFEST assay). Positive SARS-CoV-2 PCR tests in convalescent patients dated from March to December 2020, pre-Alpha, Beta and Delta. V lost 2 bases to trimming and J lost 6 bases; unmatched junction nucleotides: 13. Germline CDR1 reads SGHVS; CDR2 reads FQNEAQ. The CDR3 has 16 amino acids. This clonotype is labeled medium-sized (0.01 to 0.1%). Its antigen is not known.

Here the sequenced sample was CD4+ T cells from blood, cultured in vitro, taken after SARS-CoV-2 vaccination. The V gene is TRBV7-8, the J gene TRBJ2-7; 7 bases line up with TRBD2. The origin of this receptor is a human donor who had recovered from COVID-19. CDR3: CASSLMGGASSGEQYF. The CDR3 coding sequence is TGTGCCAGCAGCTTAATGGGAGGGGCGAGTAGCGGCGAGCAGTACTTC.